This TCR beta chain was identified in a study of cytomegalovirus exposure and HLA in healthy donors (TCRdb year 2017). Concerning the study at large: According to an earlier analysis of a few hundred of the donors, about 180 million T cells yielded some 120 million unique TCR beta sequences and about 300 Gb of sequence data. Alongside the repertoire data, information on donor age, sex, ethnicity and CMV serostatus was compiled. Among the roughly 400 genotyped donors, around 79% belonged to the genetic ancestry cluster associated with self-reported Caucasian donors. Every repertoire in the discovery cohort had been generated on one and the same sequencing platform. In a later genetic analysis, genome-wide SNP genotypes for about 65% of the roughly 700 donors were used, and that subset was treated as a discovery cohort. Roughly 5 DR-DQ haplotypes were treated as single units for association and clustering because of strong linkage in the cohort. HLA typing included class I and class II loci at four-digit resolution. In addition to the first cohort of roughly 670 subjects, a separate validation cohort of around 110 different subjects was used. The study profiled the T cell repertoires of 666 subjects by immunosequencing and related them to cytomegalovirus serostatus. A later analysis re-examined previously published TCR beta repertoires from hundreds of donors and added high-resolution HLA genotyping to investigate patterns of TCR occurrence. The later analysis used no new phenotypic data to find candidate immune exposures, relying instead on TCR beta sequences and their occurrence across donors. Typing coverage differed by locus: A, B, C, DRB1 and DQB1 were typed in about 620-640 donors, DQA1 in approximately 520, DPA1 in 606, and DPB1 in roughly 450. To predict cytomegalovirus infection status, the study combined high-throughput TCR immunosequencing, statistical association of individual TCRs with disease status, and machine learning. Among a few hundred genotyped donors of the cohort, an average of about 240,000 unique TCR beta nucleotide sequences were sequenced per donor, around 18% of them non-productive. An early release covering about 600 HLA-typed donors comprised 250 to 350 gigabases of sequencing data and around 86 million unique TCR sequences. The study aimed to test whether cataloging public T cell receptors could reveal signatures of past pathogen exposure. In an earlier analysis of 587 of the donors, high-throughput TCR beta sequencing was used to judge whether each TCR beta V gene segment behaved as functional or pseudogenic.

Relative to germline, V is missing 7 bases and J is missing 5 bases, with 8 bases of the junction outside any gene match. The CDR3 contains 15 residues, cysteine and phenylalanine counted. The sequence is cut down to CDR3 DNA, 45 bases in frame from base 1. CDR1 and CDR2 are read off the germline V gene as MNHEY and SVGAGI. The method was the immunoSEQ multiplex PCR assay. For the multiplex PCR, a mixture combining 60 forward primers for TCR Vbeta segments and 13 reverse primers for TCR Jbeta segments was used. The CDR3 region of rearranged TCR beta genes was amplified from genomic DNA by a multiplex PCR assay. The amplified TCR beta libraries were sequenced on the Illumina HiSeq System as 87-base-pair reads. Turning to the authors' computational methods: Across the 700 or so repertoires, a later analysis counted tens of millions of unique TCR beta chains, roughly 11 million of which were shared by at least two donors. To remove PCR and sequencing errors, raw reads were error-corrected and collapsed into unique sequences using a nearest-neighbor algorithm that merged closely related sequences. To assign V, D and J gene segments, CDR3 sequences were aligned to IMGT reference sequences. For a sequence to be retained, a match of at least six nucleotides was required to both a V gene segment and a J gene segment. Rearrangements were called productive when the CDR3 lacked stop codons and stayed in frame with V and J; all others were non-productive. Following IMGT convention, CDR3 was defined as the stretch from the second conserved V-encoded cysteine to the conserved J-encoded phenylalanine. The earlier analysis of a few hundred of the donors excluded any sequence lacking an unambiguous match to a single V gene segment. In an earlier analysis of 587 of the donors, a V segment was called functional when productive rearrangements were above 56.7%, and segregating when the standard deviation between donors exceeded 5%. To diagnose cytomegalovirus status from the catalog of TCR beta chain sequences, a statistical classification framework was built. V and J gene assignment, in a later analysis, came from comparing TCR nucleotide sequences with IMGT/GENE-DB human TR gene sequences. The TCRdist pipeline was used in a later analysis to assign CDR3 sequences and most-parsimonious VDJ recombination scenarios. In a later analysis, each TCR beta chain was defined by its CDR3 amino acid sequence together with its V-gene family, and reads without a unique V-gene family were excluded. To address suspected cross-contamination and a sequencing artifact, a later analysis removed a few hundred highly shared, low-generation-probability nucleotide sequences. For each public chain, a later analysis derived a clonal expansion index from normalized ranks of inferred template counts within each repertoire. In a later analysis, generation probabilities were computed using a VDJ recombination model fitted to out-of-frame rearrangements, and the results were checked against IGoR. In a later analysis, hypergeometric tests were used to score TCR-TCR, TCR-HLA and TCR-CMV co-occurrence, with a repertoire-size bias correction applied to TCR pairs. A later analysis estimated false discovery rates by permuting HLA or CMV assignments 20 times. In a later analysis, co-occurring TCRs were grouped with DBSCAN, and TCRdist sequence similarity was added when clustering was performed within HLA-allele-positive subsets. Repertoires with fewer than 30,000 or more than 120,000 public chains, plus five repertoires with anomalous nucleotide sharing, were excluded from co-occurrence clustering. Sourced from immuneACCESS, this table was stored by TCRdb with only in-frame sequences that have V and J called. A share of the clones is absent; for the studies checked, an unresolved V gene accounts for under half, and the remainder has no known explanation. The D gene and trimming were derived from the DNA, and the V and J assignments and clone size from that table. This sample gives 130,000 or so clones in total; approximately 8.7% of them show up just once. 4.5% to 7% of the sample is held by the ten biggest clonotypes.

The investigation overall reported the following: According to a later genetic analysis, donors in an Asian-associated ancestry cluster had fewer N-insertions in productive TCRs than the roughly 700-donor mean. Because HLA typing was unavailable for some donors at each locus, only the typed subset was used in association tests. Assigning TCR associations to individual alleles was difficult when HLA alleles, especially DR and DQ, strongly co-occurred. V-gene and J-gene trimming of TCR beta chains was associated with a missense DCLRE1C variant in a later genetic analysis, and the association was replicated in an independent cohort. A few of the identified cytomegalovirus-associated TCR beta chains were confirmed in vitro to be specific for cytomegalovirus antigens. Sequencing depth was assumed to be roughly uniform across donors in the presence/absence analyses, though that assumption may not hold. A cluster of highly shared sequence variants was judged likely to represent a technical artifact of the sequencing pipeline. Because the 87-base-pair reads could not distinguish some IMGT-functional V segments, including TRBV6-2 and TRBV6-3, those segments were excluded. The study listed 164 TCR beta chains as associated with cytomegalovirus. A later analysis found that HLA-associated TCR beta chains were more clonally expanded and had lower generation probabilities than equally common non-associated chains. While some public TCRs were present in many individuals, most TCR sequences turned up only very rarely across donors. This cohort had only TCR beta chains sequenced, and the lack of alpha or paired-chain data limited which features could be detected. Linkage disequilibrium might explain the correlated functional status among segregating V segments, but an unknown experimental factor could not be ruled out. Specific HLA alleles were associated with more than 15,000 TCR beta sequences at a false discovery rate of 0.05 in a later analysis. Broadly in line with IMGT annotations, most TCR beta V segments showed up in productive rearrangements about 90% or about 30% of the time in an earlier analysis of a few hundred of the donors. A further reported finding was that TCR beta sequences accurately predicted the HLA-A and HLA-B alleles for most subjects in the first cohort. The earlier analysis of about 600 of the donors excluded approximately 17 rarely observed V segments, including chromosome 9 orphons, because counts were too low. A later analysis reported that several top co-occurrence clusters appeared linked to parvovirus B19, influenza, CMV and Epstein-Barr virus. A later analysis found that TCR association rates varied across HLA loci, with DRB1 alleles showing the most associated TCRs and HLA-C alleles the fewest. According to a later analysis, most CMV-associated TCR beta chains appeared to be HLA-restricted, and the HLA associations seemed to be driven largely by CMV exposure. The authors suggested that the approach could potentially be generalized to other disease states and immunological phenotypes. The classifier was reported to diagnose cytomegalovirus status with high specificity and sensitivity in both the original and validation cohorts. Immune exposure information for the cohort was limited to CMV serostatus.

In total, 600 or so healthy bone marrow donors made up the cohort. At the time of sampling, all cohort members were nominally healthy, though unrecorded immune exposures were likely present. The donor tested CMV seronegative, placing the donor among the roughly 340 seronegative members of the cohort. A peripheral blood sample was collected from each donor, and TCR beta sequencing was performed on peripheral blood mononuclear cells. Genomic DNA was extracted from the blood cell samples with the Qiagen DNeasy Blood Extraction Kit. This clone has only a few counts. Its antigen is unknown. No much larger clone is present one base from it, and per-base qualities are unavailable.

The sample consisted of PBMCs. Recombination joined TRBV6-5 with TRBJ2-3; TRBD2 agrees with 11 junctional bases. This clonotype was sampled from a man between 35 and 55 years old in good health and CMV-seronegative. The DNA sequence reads TGTGCCAGCAAATTCCTAGCGGGGGGAGGAGATACGCAGTATTTT. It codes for CASKFLAGGGDTQYF.